The 15 T cell receptor beta chains in this list originate from one sample, sequenced in a study of T cell responses to AZD1222 COVID-19 vaccine. Sequencing used immunoSEQ multiplex PCR; TCRdb keeps in-frame clones, though not all of them. The sample records over 45,000 clones, 80% to 90% being singletons. Here the sequenced sample was peripheral blood, taken on day 0 of AZD1222 vaccination. These receptors came from an adult in good health.

The chain is built from TRBV2 and TRBJ2-5; no clear D gene. There are 12 residues in the CDR3. Germline-derived CDR1 and CDR2 are SNHLY and FYNNEI. V was shortened by 9 bases and J by 3 bases, with 11 bases between the two germline ends. DNA for the CDR3: TGTGCCAGTGAAGGCGTCGAAGAGACCCAGTACTTC. Amino acids: CASEGVEETQYF.

The chain is built from TRBV6-5 and TRBJ2-2; D possibly corresponds to TRBD1 (7 bases). CDR3 length equals 15 residues. Germline values: CDR1 MNHEY, CDR2 SVGAGI. The V gene lost 2 bases and the J gene lost 7 bases, with 14 bases spanning the gap. CDR3 amino acids: CASSYPGGLNGELFF. The CDR3 DNA sequence: TGTGCCAGCAGTTACCCAGGGGGACTTAACGGGGAGCTGTTTTTT.

This chain links TRBV19 with TRBJ2-7, with a weak D call TRBD1 (6 bases). CDR3 length: 12 residues. The germline CDR1 and CDR2 sequences are LNHDA and SQIVND (reference sequence). V was trimmed by 10 bases and J by 3 bases, leaving 13 bases between them. CDR3: CANGTRSYEQYF. In DNA, the CDR3 is TGTGCCAACGGGACAAGGAGCTACGAGCAGTACTTC.

This clone was seen more than once but under ten times. The rearrangement links TRBV19 to TRBJ2-7; 8 nucleotides align to TRBD1. The CDR3 runs to 15 residues. The V gene end was trimmed by 5 bases and the J gene end by 1 base; junction bases not matched to a gene: 7. The germline gives CDR1 LNHDA, CDR2 SQIVND (reference sequence). In nucleotides, the CDR3 is TGTGCCAGTAGTGTGGGACAGGCTGATTCCTACGAGCAGTACTTC. Translation: CASSVGQADSYEQYF.

The chain couples TRBV10-3 to TRBJ2-2; the D is unclear. This CDR3 has 13 amino acids. Germline V CDR1 and CDR2: ENHRY, SYGVKD. V was clipped by 5 bases and J by 0 bases, with 4 bases between them. The CDR3 spells CAISPSNTGELFF. CDR3 DNA: TGTGCCATCAGTCCTTCGAACACCGGGGAGCTGTTTTTT.

The CDR3 DNA sequence: TGTGCCAGCAGCTTAGATCGGTCCGGCACAGATACGCAGTATTTT. It is translated as CASSLDRSGTDTQYF. The chain combines TRBV11-2 with TRBJ2-3; D gene unclear. V was trimmed by 0 bases and J by 1 base, leaving 8 bases between them. The CDR3 has 15 residues. CDR1 is SGHAT, CDR2 FQNNGV, per germline.

The J gene is TRBJ2-1, the V gene TRBV6-1; a possible D gene is TRBD1 (6 bases). CDR3 length: 15 amino acids. The V end lost 1 base, the J end lost 9 bases, and 16 bases lay between the germline ends. Germline V gives CDR1 MNHNS, CDR2 SASEGT. The CDR3 DNA reads TGTGCCAGCAGTGAAGAAGATTCGAGGGGGAGTGAGCAGTTCTTC. Translation gives CASSEEDSRGSEQFF.

V usage is TRBV21-1 and J usage is TRBJ2-7; the D segment call TRBD2 is taken from the table without a DNA check. TRBV21-1 is flagged as a pseudogene. The CDR3 sequence is 16 residues long. This chain's CDR3 is CASSKARPPASYEQYF. CDR3 sequence (DNA): TGTGCCAGCAGCAAAGCACGCCCGCCTGCGTCCTACGAGCAGTACTTC.

This rearrangement joins TRBV5-6 to TRBJ2-7; 8 nucleotides match TRBD1. V shed 6 bases, J shed 3 bases, and the junction held 20 bases outside the gene matches. This CDR3 region has 18 residues. Per the germline V gene, CDR1 is SGHDT and CDR2 is YYEEEE. CDR3 in amino acids: CASTFLLSWGQDHYEQYF. The DNA for the CDR3 is TGTGCCAGCACGTTTCTGCTCTCTTGGGGACAGGACCACTACGAGCAGTACTTC.

This clone was counted once. The chain links TRBV28 to TRBJ1-6; D not certain. Trimming took 5 bases from V and 8 from J, leaving 19 bases between them. The CDR3 totals 16 residues. Germline CDR1 and CDR2: MDHEN and SYDVKM. Here the CDR3 DNA reads TGTGCCAGCAGTCCCCCAATGGCCACTACTCATTCACCCCTCCACTTT. Its translation: CASSPPMATTHSPLHF. Looking up the rest from reference TRBV28 and TRBJ1-6 gives the full variable domain: DVKVTQSSRYLVKRTGEKVFLECVQDMDHENMFWYRQDPGLGLRLIYFSYDVKMKEKGDIPEGYSVSREKKERFSLILESASTNQTSMYLCASSPPMATTHSPLHFGNGTRLTVT.

This sequence joins TRBV5-1 and TRBJ2-1; 7 bases align to TRBD1. The length of the CDR3 is 15 residues. Germline CDR1 and CDR2: SGHRS and YFSETQ. The V gene end was trimmed by 3 bases and the J gene end by 5 bases; junction bases not matched to a gene: 8. The CDR3 loop reads CASSSLRDSHNEQFF. The CDR3 DNA reads TGCGCCAGCAGCTCTCTGAGGGACAGCCACAATGAGCAGTTCTTC.

The CDR3 bases are TGTGCCAGCAGTTTACAACAGGGGAGCTATGGCTACACCTTC. Amino acid sequence: CASSLQQGSYGYTF. This chain joins TRBV27 and TRBJ1-2, with 7 positions matching TRBD1. The CDR3 loop spans 14 amino acids. The V gene end was trimmed by 2 bases and the J gene end by 4 bases; junction bases not matched to a gene: 4. CDR1 is MNHEY, CDR2 SMNVEV, per germline (reference sequence).

The J gene is TRBJ2-5, the V gene TRBV28; D gene uncertain. Trimming shortened V by 3 bases and J by 0 bases, and 8 bases separated the two germline ends. The CDR3 spans 14 residues. Germline V gene sequence: CDR1 MDHEN, CDR2 SYDVKM. CDR3 coding DNA: TGTGCCAGCAGTTTGAGTGGGAACCAAGAGACCCAGTACTTC. Translation: CASSLSGNQETQYF.

This chain uses TRBV5-8 with TRBJ1-6; possibly TRBD1 for D (5 bases). V was shortened by 1 base and J by 7 bases, with 15 bases between the two germline ends. The CDR3 has 16 amino acids. Germline V gene data show CDR1 as SGHTS and CDR2 as YDEGEE. In nucleotides, the CDR3 is TGTGCCAGCAGCTTGTTTTCCGGGACGGGAAATTCACCCCTCCACTTT. Translated: CASSLFSGTGNSPLHF.

J is TRBJ1-6 and V is TRBV3-1 (or the pseudogene TRBV3-2); D is undetermined. Germline CDR1 reads LGHDT; CDR2 reads YNNKEL (reference sequence). The CDR3 runs to 15 residues. V lost 0 bases, J lost 3 bases, and 6 bases lay in between. CDR3 in DNA: TGTGCCAGCAGCCAAGACGATTACTATAATTCACCCCTCCACTTT. This gives the protein CASSQDDYYNSPLHF.